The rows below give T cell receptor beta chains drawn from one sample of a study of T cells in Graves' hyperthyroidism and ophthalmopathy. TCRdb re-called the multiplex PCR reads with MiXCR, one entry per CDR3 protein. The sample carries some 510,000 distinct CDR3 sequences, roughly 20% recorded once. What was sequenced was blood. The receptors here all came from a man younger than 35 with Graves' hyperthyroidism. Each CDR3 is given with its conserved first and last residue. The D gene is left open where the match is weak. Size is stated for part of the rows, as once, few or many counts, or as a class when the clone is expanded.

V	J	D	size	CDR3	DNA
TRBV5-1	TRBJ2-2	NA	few	CASSLLDSAGELFF	TGCGCCAGCAGCCTACTAGATTCCGCCGGGGAGCTGTTTTTT
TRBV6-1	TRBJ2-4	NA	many	CASSQSRRVGNIQYF	TGTGCCAGCAGTCAGAGCAGAAGGGTCGGAAACATTCAGTACTTC
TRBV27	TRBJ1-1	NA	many	CASSLGRGVVEAFF	TGTGCCAGCAGTTTAGGACGGGGGGTTGTGGAAGCTTTCTTT
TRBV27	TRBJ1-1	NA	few	CASSLYGQAAFF	TGTGCCAGCAGTTTATATGGTCAGGCAGCTTTCTTT
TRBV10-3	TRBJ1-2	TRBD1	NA	CAISKTGTGSTNYGYTF	TGTGCCATCAGTAAAACCGGGACAGGGTCGACGAACTATGGCTACACCTTC
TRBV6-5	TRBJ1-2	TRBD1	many	CASSYLIPTGVNYGYTF	TGTGCCAGCAGTTACCTCATCCCGACAGGGGTGAACTATGGCTACACCTTC
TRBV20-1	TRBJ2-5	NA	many	CSARDHFETQYF	TGCAGTGCTAGAGATCATTTCGAGACCCAGTACTTC
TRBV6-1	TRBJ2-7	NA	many	CASSPDPFSSEQYF	TGTGCCAGCAGTCCTGACCCCTTCTCCTCCGAGCAGTACTTC
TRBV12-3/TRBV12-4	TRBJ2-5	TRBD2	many	CASSIAGLGSDQYF	TGTGCCAGCAGTATAGCGGGCCTCGGTTCAGACCAGTACTTC
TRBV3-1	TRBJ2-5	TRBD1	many	CASSPGTGVIETQYF	TGTGCCAGCAGCCCCGGGACAGGGGTGATAGAGACCCAGTACTTC
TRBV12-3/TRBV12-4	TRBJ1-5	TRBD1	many	CASSSGTGGYSNQPQHF	TGTGCCAGCAGTTCCGGGACAGGGGGTTATAGCAATCAGCCCCAGCATTTT
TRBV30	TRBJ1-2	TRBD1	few	CAKARTGILYGYTF	TGTGCCAAAGCCCGGACAGGGATACTCTATGGCTACACCTTC
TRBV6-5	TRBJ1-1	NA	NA	CASSSGDSRDEAFF	TGTGCCAGCAGTTCAGGTGACAGTAGGGATGAAGCTTTCTTT
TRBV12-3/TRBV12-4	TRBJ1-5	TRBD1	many	CASRDRYNQPQHF	TGTGCCAGCCGGGACAGGTACAATCAGCCCCAGCATTTT
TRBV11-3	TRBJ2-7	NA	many	CASWDGFYEQYF	TGTGCCAGCTGGGACGGCTTCTACGAGCAGTACTTC
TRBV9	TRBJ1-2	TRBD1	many	CASSVAPTGSYGYTF	TGTGCCAGCAGCGTAGCCCCGACAGGGAGCTATGGCTACACCTTC
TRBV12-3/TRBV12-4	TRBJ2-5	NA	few	CASTGTKALNQETQYF	TGTGCCAGCACCGGTACGAAAGCGCTTAACCAAGAGACCCAGTACTTC
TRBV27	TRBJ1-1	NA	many	CASRLGVSNTEAFF	TGTGCCAGCAGATTAGGGGTTTCGAACACTGAAGCTTTCTTT
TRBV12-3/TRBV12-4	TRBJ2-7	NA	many	CASSLRAGPLHYEQYF	TGTGCCAGCAGTTTAAGGGCGGGGCCACTCCACTACGAGCAGTACTTC
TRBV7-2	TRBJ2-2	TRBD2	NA	CASTAGGRSGELFF	TGTGCCAGCACAGCGGGGGGGCGGTCCGGGGAGCTGTTTTTT
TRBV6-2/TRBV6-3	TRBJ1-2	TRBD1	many	CASSYEGQTYGYTF	TGTGCCAGCAGTTACGAGGGACAGACCTATGGCTACACCTTC
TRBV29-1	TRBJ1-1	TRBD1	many	CSVTTGTGRAEAFF	TGCAGCGTTACTACCGGGACAGGTCGGGCTGAAGCTTTCTTT
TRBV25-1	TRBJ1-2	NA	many	CASSDLDVNYGYTF	TGTGCCAGCAGTGATTTAGACGTCAACTATGGCTACACCTTC
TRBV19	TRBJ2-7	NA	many	CASNLTGPRDYLSYEQYF	TGTGCCAGTAATTTGACAGGGCCCAGGGACTACCTATCCTACGAGCAGTACTTC
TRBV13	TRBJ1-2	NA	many	CASSLARGGGYTF	TGTGCCAGCAGCTTAGCCAGGGGTGGTGGCTACACCTTC
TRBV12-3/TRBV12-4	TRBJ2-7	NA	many	CASSLDGGQDEQYF	TGTGCCAGCAGTTTAGACGGGGGGCAGGACGAGCAGTACTTC
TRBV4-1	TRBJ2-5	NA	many	CASSQGVTSQETQYF	TGCGCCAGCAGCCAAGGGGTGACTTCTCAAGAGACCCAGTACTTC
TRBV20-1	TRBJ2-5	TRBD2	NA	CSARGTSDRETQYF	TGCAGTGCTAGAGGGACTAGCGATCGAGAGACCCAGTACTTC
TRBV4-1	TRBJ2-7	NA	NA	CASSQGPQGSYEQYF	TGCGCCAGCAGCCAAGGTCCCCAGGGTTCCTACGAGCAGTACTTC
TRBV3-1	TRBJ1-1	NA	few	CASSLNEGLNEAFF	TGTGCCAGCAGCCTAAACGAAGGGTTAAACGAAGCTTTCTTT
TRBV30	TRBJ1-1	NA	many	CAWNGQGTYTEAFF	TGTGCCTGGAATGGTCAGGGGACGTACACTGAAGCTTTCTTT
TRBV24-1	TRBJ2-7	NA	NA	CATSDNRDGFYEQYF	TGTGCCACCAGTGATAACCGGGACGGTTTCTACGAGCAGTACTTC
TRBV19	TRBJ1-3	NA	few	CASSITDISGNTIYF	TGTGCCAGTAGTATAACGGATATCTCTGGAAACACCATATATTTT
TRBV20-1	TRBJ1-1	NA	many	CSALGQGGPEAFF	TGCAGTGCCCTGGGACAAGGGGGGCCTGAAGCTTTCTTT
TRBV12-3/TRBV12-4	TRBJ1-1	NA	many	CASSSQTRSEAFF	TGTGCCAGCAGTTCCCAAACGCGCTCTGAAGCTTTCTTT
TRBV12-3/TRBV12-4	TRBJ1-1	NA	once	CASSLRETNTEAFF	TGTGCCAGCAGTTTAAGAGAGACGAACACTGAAGCTTTCTTT
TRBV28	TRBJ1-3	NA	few	CASSFSRSRSGNTIYF	TGTGCCAGCAGTTTTTCGCGGTCGAGGTCTGGAAACACCATATATTTT
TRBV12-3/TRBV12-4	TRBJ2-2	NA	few	CASSPQATGELFF	TGTGCCAGCAGTCCTCAAGCCACCGGGGAGCTGTTTTTT
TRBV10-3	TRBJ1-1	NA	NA	CAITSSGANTEAFF	TGTGCCATCACTTCGAGCGGCGCGAACACTGAAGCTTTCTTT
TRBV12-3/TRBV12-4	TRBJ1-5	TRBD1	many	CASSPDRDAQPQHF	TGTGCCAGCAGCCCCGACAGGGACGCTCAGCCCCAGCATTTT
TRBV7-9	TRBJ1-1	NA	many	CASKGGFMNTEAFF	TGTGCCAGCAAGGGGGGCTTCATGAACACTGAAGCTTTCTTT
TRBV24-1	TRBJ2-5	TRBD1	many	CATSVGAGQGGETQYF	TGTGCCACCAGTGTGGGTGCGGGACAGGGTGGAGAGACCCAGTACTTC